These 28 T cell receptor beta chains were sequenced from one sample in a study of vaccination and CD4 T cells after COVID-19. The Oncomine TCR Beta short-read assay sequenced DNA from cultured CD4+ T cells. TCRdb reprocessed the PCR reads via MiXCR and lists one record per CDR3 protein. The data show 20,000 or so distinct CDR3 sequences, around 47% seen once. The antigens of these receptors remain unknown. The treatment here: roughly ten-day PBMC culture with coronavirus spike peptide pools or control peptides (ViraFEST assay). Sequences were derived from CD4+ T cells from blood, cultured in vitro, sampled before SARS-CoV-2 vaccination. These receptors all come from a human donor who had recovered from COVID-19.

The chain carries TRBV7-2 and TRBJ1-5; a weak D match, TRBD1 (5 bases). The germline gives CDR1 SGHTA, CDR2 FQGNSA. This CDR3 is 16 amino acids long. Trimming left V 5 bases short and J 2 bases short, with 16 bases between. The DNA of the CDR3 is TGTGCCAGCAGCGCCGCATTCGGGGGGGGCAATCAGCCCCAGCATTTT. Its translation is CASSAAFGGGNQPQHF.

This rearrangement joins TRBV20-1 to TRBJ2-5, with TRBD2 matching 10 bases. Germline CDR1 reads DFQATT; CDR2 reads SNEGSKA (reference sequence). V trimming: 6 bases; J trimming: 5 bases; junction bases outside the gene matches: 18. This CDR3 has 17 residues. The CDR3: CSADGSGGEYYGETQYF. The CDR3 bases are TGCAGTGCCGACGGGAGCGGGGGGGAGTATTATGGTGAGACCCAGTACTTC.

This clonotype was observed a few times. The V gene is TRBV7-9, the J gene TRBJ1-6, with 9 bases matching TRBD1. This CDR3 spans 16 amino acids. V shed 1 base and J 9 bases; nucleotides not matched to a gene: 7. CDR1 and CDR2 (germline): SEHNR, FQNEAQ (reference sequence). The CDR3 DNA reads TGTGCCAGCAGCTTAGGGACAGGGGCCCCGGGTTCACCCCTCCACTTT. Protein: CASSLGTGAPGSPLHF.

The chain employs TRBV10-3 and TRBJ2-3; 9 bases match TRBD1. Germline values: CDR1 ENHRY, CDR2 SYGVKD. The CDR3 loop spans 14 amino acids. V trimming: 10 bases; J trimming: 2 bases; junction bases outside the gene matches: 7. The CDR3 DNA reads TGTGCCAGCTCGGGACAGGGCTTCACAGATACGCAGTATTTT. Translation: CASSGQGFTDTQYF.

The chain has TRBV18 and TRBJ2-7, with TRBD2 matching 9 bases. The trim removed 3 bases at V and 2 bases at J, leaving 2 bases unmatched. CDR1 KGHSH and CDR2 LQKENI come from the germline V gene. The CDR3 has 14 amino acids. DNA for the CDR3: TGTGCCAGCTCACCGGCGGGAGGGCCCTACGAGCAGTACTTC. Protein: CASSPAGGPYEQYF.

This clonotype occurred a few times. The chain recombines TRBV28 with TRBJ1-1; D may be TRBD1 (6 bases). There are 12 residues in the CDR3. Germline V CDR1 and CDR2: MDHEN, SYDVKM. The V gene lost 6 bases and the J gene lost 10 bases, with 15 bases spanning the gap. CDR3 bases: TGTGCCAGCAGAGTAGGGACATCGGTAGCTTTCTTT. This translates into CASRVGTSVAFF.

This clonotype was seen more than once but under ten times. This chain joins TRBV20-1 and TRBJ1-5; 8 bases are a match to TRBD1. CDR3 length: 13 amino acids. Trimming took 3 bases from V and 6 from J; bases not matched to a gene: 4. Germline V lookup: CDR1 DFQATT, CDR2 SNEGSKA (reference sequence). The CDR3 reads CSASQGAGQPQHF. CDR3 in DNA: TGCAGTGCTAGCCAGGGGGCCGGTCAGCCCCAGCATTTT.

In this sample, this clonotype turned up a few times. The chain employs TRBV7-2 and TRBJ1-2; 7 bases map to TRBD1. Trimming at V came to 4 bases and at J to 6 bases, leaving 8 bases not matched to a gene. The CDR3 contains 14 residues. Germline V gene lookup returns CDR1 SGHTA and CDR2 FQGNSA. This CDR3 is CASSYNRGRDGYTF. Written as DNA, the CDR3 is TGTGCCAGCAGCTACAACAGGGGTAGAGATGGCTACACCTTC.

The V gene is TRBV20-1, the J gene TRBJ2-7; D unresolved. V was clipped by 0 bases and J by 1 base, with 10 bases between them. Looked up from germline, CDR1 is DFQATT and CDR2 is SNEGSKA (reference sequence). This CDR3 has 14 amino acids. The CDR3 DNA reads TGCAGTGCTAGAGATAATGGGGAATCCTACGAGCAGTACTTC. The encoded protein is CSARDNGESYEQYF.

This clonotype was picked up a small number of times. This chain uses TRBV6-2 or TRBV6-3 with TRBJ1-1; tentative D call: TRBD1 (5 bases). The length of the CDR3 is 14 residues. CDR1 is MNHEY, CDR2 SVGEGT, per germline. V was clipped by 7 bases and J by 4 bases, with 16 bases between them. In nucleotides, the CDR3 is TGTGCCAGCAATAGGCAGGGTGTTGGCACTGAAGCTTTCTTT. Encoded protein: CASNRQGVGTEAFF.

The rearrangement joins TRBV7-2 to TRBJ2-2; TRBD2 matches at 12 bases. Germline assignment: CDR1 SGHTA and CDR2 FQGNSA. J lost 7 bases, V lost 5 bases, and 5 bases had no gene match. There are 15 residues in the CDR3. CDR3 sequence: CASSGLAGSLGELFF. The DNA for the CDR3 is TGTGCCAGCAGCGGACTAGCGGGAAGTCTCGGGGAGCTGTTTTTT. Supplemented by reference TRBV7-2 and TRBJ2-2, the full variable domain reads GAGVSQSPSNKVTEKGKDVELRCDPISGHTALYWYRQSLGQGLEFLIYFQGNSAPDKSGLPSDRFSAERTGGSVSTLTIQRTQQEDSAVYLCASSGLAGSLGELFFGEGSRLTVL.

This clonotype has only a few counts. The rearrangement uses TRBV7-2 and TRBJ2-3, with D unclear. CDR1 is SGHTA, CDR2 FQGNSA, per germline. V was cut by 0 bases and J by 6 bases, with 7 bases left in between. CDR3 size: 13 residues. This CDR3 reads CASSLAHGDTQYF. CDR3 in DNA: TGTGCCAGCAGCTTAGCGCACGGGGATACGCAGTATTTT.

The chain has TRBV6-1 and TRBJ1-2, with unresolved D. V gave up 0 bases and J gave up 4 bases, with 9 bases separating them. The V gene's germline CDR1 is MNHNS and CDR2 SASEGT. The CDR3 contains 14 residues. The CDR3 protein is CASSEAGDSYGYTF. Here the CDR3 DNA reads TGTGCCAGCAGTGAAGCTGGCGATAGCTATGGCTACACCTTC.

V and J are TRBV28 and TRBJ1-2; D gene ambiguous. CDR3 length equals 15 residues. V was trimmed by 7 bases and J by 4 bases, leaving 19 bases between them. From germline, CDR1 is MDHEN and CDR2 SYDVKM. The CDR3 bases are TGTGCCAGCAAAACGACCTCGGGTAACCTCTATGGCTACACCTTC. Its protein product is CASKTTSGNLYGYTF.

This clonotype has a handful of counts. This chain uses TRBV7-2 with TRBJ1-1, with a tentative D call TRBD1 (6 bases). The CDR3 is 13 amino acids. Germline CDR1 is SGHTA and CDR2 is FQGNSA. Between the trimmed V and J ends, which lost 4 bases and 6 bases, there was a span of 12 bases. The CDR3 is CASSYTGLSEAFF. DNA for the CDR3: TGTGCCAGCAGCTACACAGGGCTTTCTGAAGCTTTCTTT.

V gene TRBV28 combines with J gene TRBJ2-2; TRBD1 or TRBD2 may be the D gene (5 bases each). Germline V CDR1 and CDR2: MDHEN, SYDVKM. Trimming took 6 bases from V and 4 from J, leaving 15 bases between them. CDR3 length equals 15 residues. The CDR3 sequence: CASRGRTLATGELFF. The CDR3 region has the DNA TGTGCCAGCAGGGGACGGACCCTGGCCACCGGGGAGCTGTTTTTT.

This chain connects TRBV12-3 or TRBV12-4 to TRBJ1-1; D is perhaps TRBD1 (5 bases). The CDR3 has 15 amino acids. V lost 1 base and J lost 8, with 17 bases in between. CDR3 DNA sequence: TGTGCCAGCAGTTTAGGAGGGGCTGCCATAGGGGAAGCTTTCTTT. Translating it yields CASSLGGAAIGEAFF.

V usage is TRBV12-5 and J usage is TRBJ1-2; no definite D call. Trimming pared 3 bases from V and 6 bases from J, leaving 11 bases between. There are 13 residues in the CDR3. From germline, CDR1 is LGHNT and CDR2 FRNRAP. The CDR3 spells CASGLSGADGYTF. In DNA, the CDR3 is TGTGCTAGTGGTTTATCCGGCGCCGATGGCTACACCTTC.

Points on this clonotype: A read error is likely, as this CDR3 ends without the conserved phenylalanine or tryptophan. The chain uses TRBV20-1 and TRBJ1-1; TRBD1 matches at 7 bases. The length of the CDR3 is 13 residues. Unmatched junction bases numbered 6, after V lost 5 bases and J lost 3 bases. Germline lookup yields CDR1 DFQATT and CDR2 SNEGSKA (reference sequence). The CDR3 DNA reads TGCAGTGCTTTAGACAGGGCCGACACTGAAGCTTTCTTA. As protein: CSALDRADTEAFL.

This clonotype was observed a few times. The rearrangement links TRBV7-9 to TRBJ1-1; maybe TRBD1 (5 bases). There are 12 residues in the CDR3. Trimming stripped 6 bases from V and 4 bases from J, with 9 bases between. CDR1 and CDR2 (germline): SEHNR, FQNEAQ (reference sequence). CDR3 nucleotide sequence: TGTGCCAGCAGGGGACGGTCCACTGAAGCTTTCTTT. Protein sequence: CASRGRSTEAFF.

The sample holds a few counts of this clonotype. The gene calls are TRBV5-8 and TRBJ1-6; possibly TRBD1 for D (5 bases). V lost 3 bases, J lost 16 bases, and 14 bases lay in between. The CDR3 is 12 amino acids. CDR1 is SGHTS and CDR2 is YDEGEE in the germline V gene. CDR3 DNA sequence: TGTGCCAGCAGCTGGAGGGACCGCCCGCTCCACTTT. It is translated as CASSWRDRPLHF.

This chain joins TRBV15 and TRBJ1-3, with unresolved D. Germline V gene data show CDR1 as LNHNV and CDR2 as YYDKDF (reference sequence). CDR3 length: 16 residues. Trimming shortened V by 0 bases and J by 0 bases, and 9 bases separated the two germline ends. CDR3 in DNA: TGTGCCACCAGCAGAGATCTAGGCATCTCTGGAAACACCATATATTTT. Its protein product is CATSRDLGISGNTIYF.

This clonotype was seen only a few times. V gene TRBV20-1 combines with J gene TRBJ1-1, with a tentative D call TRBD1 (5 bases). CDR1 and CDR2 from the germline V gene are DFQATT and SNEGSKA (reference sequence). V lost 8 bases and J 2 bases, leaving 9 bases between the germline ends. This CDR3 contains 11 residues. In DNA form, the CDR3 reads TGCAGTCGTGGGGGTAACACTGAAGCTTTCTTT. It translates to CSRGGNTEAFF.

The chain joins TRBV20-1 to TRBJ2-7, with 8 bases fitting TRBD1. The length of the CDR3 is 14 residues. Germline CDR1 and CDR2: DFQATT and SNEGSKA (reference sequence). Losses at the gene ends were 5 bases for V and 4 bases for J; bases not matched to a gene: 10. CDR3 DNA: TGCAGTGCTGGGCGGGCAGGGGGCAGGTACGAGCAGTACTTC. It yields the protein CSAGRAGGRYEQYF.

This chain connects TRBV6-1 to TRBJ2-7, with D tentatively TRBD2 (6 bases). Germline V CDR1 and CDR2: MNHNS, SASEGT. The CDR3 has 15 residues. Deletions cut 7 bases from V and 0 bases from J, with 16 bases between. CDR3 in amino acids: CASNRGTDSSYEQYF. The DNA for the CDR3 is TGTGCCAGCAATCGGGGGACCGACAGCTCCTACGAGCAGTACTTC.

With respect to this clonotype: Sequence at one end of the junction differs from germline and may be a read error. This chain uses TRBV2 with TRBJ1-6; D gene ambiguous. The CDR3 runs to 17 residues. Germline V CDR1 and CDR2: SNHLY, FYNNEI. The CDR3 loop is CVSSEASRPSKNSPLHF. Written as DNA, the CDR3 is TGTGTCAGCAGTGAAGCTAGTAGGCCCTCCAAGAATTCACCCCTCCACTTT.

The chain employs TRBV6-2 or TRBV6-3 and TRBJ2-2; D might be TRBD2 (7 bases). CDR3 length equals 18 residues. V lost 4 bases and J 0 bases, leaving 18 bases between the germline ends. Germline CDR1 is MNHEY and CDR2 is SVGEGT. CDR3 nucleotides: TGTGCCAGCAGTTTAACGGGGGGCCGGTCGGCGAACACCGGGGAGCTGTTTTTT. Its translation is CASSLTGGRSANTGELFF.

The chain combines TRBV6-2 or TRBV6-3 with TRBJ1-5; D is unclear. Trimming stripped 1 base from V and 4 bases from J, with 5 bases between. This CDR3 contains 13 residues. Germline V CDR1 and CDR2: MNHEY, SVGEGT. The DNA of the CDR3 is TGTGCCAGCAGTTACTTGAATAATCAGCCCCAGCATTTT. The encoded protein is CASSYLNNQPQHF.